The 15 T cell receptor beta chains below were found in one sample sequenced in a study of blood T cell repertoires in COVID-19. The method was immunoSEQ multiplex PCR; TCRdb's version includes in-frame clones alone and lacks a portion of them. The profile shows 79,000 or so clones, 86% of them singletons. Sequencing was carried out using peripheral blood. All receptors come from a human donor in a cohort sampled during active COVID-19.

This clone was detected only a few times. The CDR3 loop is CSVDLTSSSYNEQFF. The CDR3 DNA sequence: TGCAGCGTTGACCTGACTAGTAGCTCCTACAATGAGCAGTTCTTC. V gene TRBV29-1 combines with J gene TRBJ2-1; the D gene is possibly TRBD2 (6 bases). This CDR3 contains 15 residues. Germline CDR1 is SQVTM and CDR2 is ANQGSEA. Trimming removed 3 bases at V and 0 bases at J, with 12 bases between.

The chain joins TRBV4-3 to TRBJ1-1, with 9 bases that match TRBD1. The CDR3 loop spans 16 amino acids. The V gene end was trimmed by 0 bases and the J gene end by 8 bases; junction bases not matched to a gene: 10. The germline gives CDR1 LGHNA, CDR2 YSLEER. The CDR3 DNA is TGCGCCAGCAGCCAAGACCCTGTGGAACAGGGGGCAGAAGCTTTCTTT. Protein: CASSQDPVEQGAEAFF.

The rearrangement uses TRBV5-1 and TRBJ2-1; 9 bases align to TRBD1. The ends lost 4 bases at V and 8 bases at J; junction bases unmatched: 13. Germline V gives CDR1 SGHRS, CDR2 YFSETQ. The CDR3 has 16 residues. The CDR3 nucleotides read TGCGCCAGCAGCCCACTAACAGGGGGCGCCCCGGATGAGCAGTTCTTC. This translates into CASSPLTGGAPDEQFF.

This rearrangement joins TRBV9 to TRBJ2-7; 11 positions match TRBD2. Per germline, CDR1 SGDLS and CDR2 YYNGEE. CDR3 size: 16 residues. V gave up 3 bases and J gave up 0 bases; unmatched junction bases: 5. CDR3 region: CASSGLAGSSSYEQYF. The CDR3, as DNA: TGTGCCAGCAGCGGACTAGCGGGGTCCAGCTCCTACGAGCAGTACTTC.

V is TRBV5-1 and J is TRBJ2-2; TRBD1 aligns across 11 bases. The CDR3 length is 15 residues. The J segment lost 4 bases and the V segment lost 4 bases, leaving 3 bases of the junction unmatched. Germline V gene sequence: CDR1 SGHRS, CDR2 YFSETQ. The CDR3 region is CASSPDRGPTGELFF. The CDR3 DNA sequence: TGCGCCAGCAGCCCGGACAGGGGGCCCACCGGGGAGCTGTTTTTT. Variable domain in full (rest from reference TRBV5-1 and TRBJ2-2): KAGVTQTPRYLIKTRGQQVTLSCSPISGHRSVSWYQQTPGQGLQFLFEYFSETQRNKGNFPGRFSGRQFSNSRSEMNVSTLELGDSALYLCASSPDRGPTGELFFGEGSRLTVL.

The J gene is TRBJ1-6, the V gene TRBV11-2; D might be TRBD1 (6 bases). This CDR3 has 16 residues. Germline V CDR1 and CDR2: SGHAT, FQNNGV. V was cut by 1 base and J by 6 bases, with 13 bases left in between. Here the CDR3 reads CASSLVRRGFNSPLHF. The CDR3, as DNA: TGTGCCAGCAGCTTAGTCCGAAGGGGGTTTAATTCACCCCTCCACTTT.

The chain joins TRBV2 to TRBJ2-5; 9 bases line up with TRBD2. This CDR3 region has 15 residues. V was clipped by 7 bases and J by 2 bases; unmatched bases: 8. Germline V CDR1 and CDR2: SNHLY, FYNNEI. The CDR3 bases are TGTGCCAGCAAGGTTGCGGGGGGGTTTCAAGAGACCCAGTACTTC. Residues: CASKVAGGFQETQYF.

The CDR3 coding sequence is TGCGCCAGCAGCTTCTCTTGGGGAGAAAGGGCCTACGAGCAGTACTTC. Protein: CASSFSWGERAYEQYF. V usage is TRBV5-1 and J usage is TRBJ2-7; TRBD2 might be the D (5 bases). V lost 2 bases to trimming and J lost 2 bases, with 17 bases between them. Germline-derived CDR1 and CDR2 are SGHRS and YFSETQ. The CDR3 runs 16 residues.

The gene calls are TRBV9 and TRBJ2-7, with no clear D. This CDR3 has 13 amino acids. The V end was cut by 0 bases, the J end by 4 bases, with 8 bases between. Germline CDR1 is SGDLS and CDR2 is YYNGEE. In DNA form, the CDR3 reads TGTGCCAGCAGCGTAGCATCCAATTACGAGCAGTACTTC. Its translation: CASSVASNYEQYF.

The chain carries TRBV7-3 and TRBJ2-7; possible D gene TRBD1, 6 bases. CDR3 size: 18 residues. Between the trimmed V and J ends, which lost 5 bases and 5 bases, there was a span of 28 bases. Germline lookup yields CDR1 SGHTA and CDR2 FQGTGA. This chain's CDR3 is CASSALPSSTGINDEQYF. The CDR3 region has the DNA TGTGCCAGCAGCGCCCTTCCCTCTTCGACAGGAATAAACGACGAGCAGTACTTC.

The sample holds a few counts of this clone. The J gene is TRBJ2-3, the V gene TRBV4-2; no firm D call. The V gene's germline CDR1 is LGHNA and CDR2 YNFKEQ. Trimming took 0 bases from V and 2 from J, leaving 12 bases between them. This CDR3 region has 16 residues. The CDR3 reads CASSQEGSGDTDTQYF. CDR3 coding DNA: TGTGCCAGCAGCCAAGAAGGTTCGGGTGACACAGATACGCAGTATTTT.

The genes are TRBV10-2 and TRBJ1-5; no clear D. CDR1 and CDR2 from the germline V gene are WSHSY and SAAADI. V was trimmed by 8 bases and J by 0 bases, leaving 11 bases between them. The CDR3 has 14 amino acids. The CDR3, as DNA: TGCGCCAGCCCGTTAGAAAATAGCAATCAGCCCCAGCATTTT. Protein: CASPLENSNQPQHF.

This clone was detected once. The chain is built from TRBV10-3 and TRBJ2-2; a possible D gene is TRBD1 (6 bases). V shed 6 bases and J shed 3 bases, with 11 bases lying between them. The CDR3 runs to 14 residues. Germline CDR1 is ENHRY and CDR2 is SYGVKD. CDR3 loop: CAIRDNRDTGELFF. The CDR3 nucleotides read TGTGCCATCAGGGACAACAGGGACACCGGGGAGCTGTTTTTT.

CDR3 nucleotides: TGTGCCAGCAGCATCGGGGACAGGACCTTTCTTTTAAACACTGAAGCTTTCTTT. It yields the protein CASSIGDRTFLLNTEAFF. The V and J genes are TRBV5-6 and TRBJ1-1; TRBD1 matches at 8 bases. J lost 2 bases, V lost 4 bases, and 16 bases had no gene match. CDR3 length: 18 residues. CDR1 and CDR2 (germline): SGHDT, YYEEEE.

This chain links TRBV6-5 with TRBJ1-2, with D maybe TRBD1 (6 bases). The CDR3 covers 13 residues. Per germline, CDR1 MNHEY and CDR2 SVGAGI. V lost 5 bases, J lost 6 bases, and 13 bases lay in between. CDR3 nucleotides: TGTGCCAGCAGTCACGGACAGTCCAATGGCTACACCTTC. The encoded protein is CASSHGQSNGYTF.